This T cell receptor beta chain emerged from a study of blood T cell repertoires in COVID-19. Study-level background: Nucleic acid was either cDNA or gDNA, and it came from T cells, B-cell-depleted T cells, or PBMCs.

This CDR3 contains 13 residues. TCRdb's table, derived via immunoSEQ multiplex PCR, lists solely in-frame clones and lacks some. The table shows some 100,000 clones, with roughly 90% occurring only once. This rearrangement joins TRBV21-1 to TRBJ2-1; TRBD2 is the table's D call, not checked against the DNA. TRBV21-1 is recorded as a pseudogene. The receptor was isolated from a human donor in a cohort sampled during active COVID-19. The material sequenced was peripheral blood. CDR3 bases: TGTGCCAGCGGTCTAGCGGCGGACAATGAGCAGTTCTTC. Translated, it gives CASGLAADNEQFF.